This T cell receptor (beta chain) was observed in a study of blood T cell repertoires in COVID-19 (TCRdb year 2020). About the investigation overall: Samples from collaborators originated in the United States, Italy and Spain and spanned both the acute and convalescent phases of COVID-19. The prospective study material was composed of cDNA or gDNA derived from T cells, B-cell-depleted T cells, or PBMCs. Deeply sampled blood TCRbeta repertoires from subjects exposed to, actively infected with, or recovered from COVID-19 were included in the dataset. The repertoires were released in a freely available public database meant as a resource for research on the immune response to SARS-CoV-2. Samples came from the ongoing ImmuneRACE study (first 160 participants) plus 1,254 subjects from 6 global collaborators. Nearly every sample came with metadata listing a de-identified subject ID, COVID-19 status, age in years and sex. Where HLA class I and class II types were available, the types were taken from metadata supplied by the sample provider, not from assay-based typing.

TCRbeta CDR3 regions were amplified from genomic DNA using the immunoSEQ Assay, a bias-controlled multiplex PCR. The source study handled its data this way. The number of nucleated cells in each sample was estimated by amplification of reference gene primers within the assay. To quantify the absolute abundance of each unique TCRbeta CDR3 rearrangement, sequence reads were collapsed and filtered. For each sample, productive Simpson clonality was calculated as the square root of Simpson's diversity index over productive rearrangements. TCRdb carries this immuneACCESS record with in-frame sequences only. Its versions omit some clonotypes, under half of them owing to an unresolved V gene in the studies checked, with the rest unexplained. Clonal size and the V and J genes are those of that table, whereas D and trimming came from the DNA. This sample comprises under 250,000 clones, nearly 90% of them detected only once. Clones ranked in the top ten supply 11% of the sample.

As regards this clone: Its antigen is not yet known. No much larger clone is present one base from it, and per-base qualities are unavailable.

The germline V gene (reference sequence) provides CDR1 LNHDA and CDR2 SQIVND. The CDR3 sequence holds 15 residues, the cysteine and phenylalanine included. Here the CDR3 DNA is all that survives: 45 bases in frame from base 1. V loses 4 bases at its end and J loses 7 bases; junction bases beyond the gene matches: 9. Participants in the prospective study were enrolled through a virtual design, were aged about 18 to 100 years, and lived in roughly 25 United States geographic areas. In the prospective study, cohorts were assigned on the basis of participant-reported clinical history obtained from a screening survey and a study questionnaire. Recovered participants in ImmuneRACE Cohort 3 were defined by two consecutive negative NP/OP PCR tests, clearance by a healthcare professional, or resolution of symptoms. In the prospective study, mobile phlebotomists collected whole blood, serum and a nasopharyngeal or oropharyngeal swab from each participant. Additional blood draws and questionnaires over an approximately 2-month period could optionally be provided by prospective study participants. Before DNA extraction, prospective study blood samples were shipped either frozen or at room temperature.

Overall study outcomes, separate from this receptor: The quantity of clinical and demographic metadata differed by source and by participant and was supplied without curation.

This receptor was identified in a man aged 25-40 years who had recovered from COVID-19. The rearranged chain carries TRBV19 and TRBJ2-5, with 10 bases matching TRBD2. The material sequenced was PBMCs or T cells enriched from blood (not recorded which). The DNA is as follows: TGTGCCAGTAGTAATGTTATAGCGGGAGGCCCGACCCAGTACTTC. This encodes CASSNVIAGGPTQYF.